These 19 T cell receptor beta chains originate from one sample sequenced in a study of long-term antiretroviral therapy in people with HIV. Investigators performed immunoSEQ version v3.0 at survey level. Sequencing used immunoSEQ multiplex PCR; TCRdb keeps in-frame clones, though not all of them. The data contain approximately 29,000 clones, roughly nine tenths of them singletons. The material was unsorted PBMCs, obtained 1.1 years after starting antiretroviral therapy. Receptors were obtained from a man younger than 35 with HIV.

This chain uses TRBV25-1 with TRBJ1-2; no firm D call. The CDR3 loop spans 12 amino acids. V shed 1 base and J shed 5 bases, with 5 bases lying between them. Germline assignment: CDR1 MGHDK and CDR2 SYGVNS. The CDR3 DNA sequence: TGTGCCAGCAGTGAATTGTCGTATGGCTACACCTTC. It is translated as CASSELSYGYTF.

A remark on this clone: Sequence at one end of the junction differs from germline and may be a read error. The CDR3 loop is CASSIAGAPYEQYF. As DNA, the CDR3 is TGTGCCAGTAGCATAGCGGGGGCCCCCTACGAGCAGTACTTC. This chain joins TRBV19 and TRBJ2-7; 9 nucleotides line up with TRBD2. CDR3 length equals 14 residues. In germline, CDR1 is LNHDA, CDR2 SQIVND (reference sequence).

The rearrangement uses TRBV6-5 and TRBJ1-2, with D possibly matching TRBD1 (6 bases). CDR1 is MNHEY, CDR2 SVGAGI, per germline. The CDR3 is made up of 13 amino acids. V was trimmed by 4 bases and J by 3 bases, leaving 9 bases between them. CDR3 bases: TGTGCCAGCAGTTTACAGGGATACTATGGCTACACCTTC. Amino acids: CASSLQGYYGYTF.

The rearrangement links TRBV5-1 to TRBJ2-2, with 10 bases fitting TRBD2. Germline loops: CDR1 SGHRS, CDR2 YFSETQ. J lost 8 bases, V lost 5 bases, and 9 bases had no gene match. CDR3 length equals 15 residues. CDR3 nucleotide sequence: TGCGCCAGCAGTTTAACCCTAGCGGGAGAAGGGGAGCTGTTTTTT. This codes for CASSLTLAGEGELFF.

The J gene is TRBJ2-2, the V gene TRBV5-6; no clear D gene. There are 14 residues in the CDR3. Trimming stripped 2 bases from V and 3 bases from J, with 8 bases between. Germline V gene data show CDR1 as SGHDT and CDR2 as YYEEEE. The CDR3 coding sequence is TGTGCCAGCAGCTTTGGGCAGGACACCGGGGAGCTGTTTTTT. As protein: CASSFGQDTGELFF.

The rearrangement links TRBV7-9 to TRBJ2-1; D ambiguous. Trimming took off 5 bases at V and 11 bases at J, with 16 bases between the two ends. Germline lookup yields CDR1 SEHNR and CDR2 FQNEAQ (reference sequence). This CDR3 is built from 13 residues. In nucleotides, the CDR3 is TGTGCCAGCAGCCCTACAGTAGGATGGAAGCAGTTCTTC. Protein product: CASSPTVGWKQFF.

J is TRBJ2-1 and V is TRBV6-6, with 14 bases identical to TRBD2. CDR1 is MNHNY and CDR2 is SVGAGI in the germline V gene (reference sequence). The CDR3 covers 16 residues. J gave up 8 bases and V 5 bases, and 8 bases lay outside the gene matches. The chain's CDR3 is CASSGPGLAGVYEQFF. Here the CDR3 DNA reads TGTGCCAGCAGTGGTCCGGGACTAGCGGGAGTTTATGAGCAGTTCTTC.

The gene calls are TRBV19 and TRBJ2-7; 8 nucleotides agree with TRBD2. In germline, CDR1 is LNHDA, CDR2 SQIVND (reference sequence). V was clipped by 7 bases and J by 7 bases; unmatched bases: 6. The CDR3 runs 12 residues. CDR3 protein: CASTAGGEEQYF. CDR3 coding DNA: TGTGCCAGTACCGCCGGGGGGGAAGAGCAGTACTTC.

This sequence joins TRBV30 and TRBJ2-3; 7 positions agree with TRBD2. The CDR3 contains 15 residues. J gave up 0 bases and V 3 bases, and 6 bases lay outside the gene matches. Germline V gene lookup returns CDR1 GTSNPN and CDR2 SVGIG (reference sequence). The DNA of the CDR3 is TGTGCCTGGAGAGACAGCGGGAAGAGCACAGATACGCAGTATTTT. The encoded protein is CAWRDSGKSTDTQYF.

This chain connects TRBV5-4 to TRBJ1-2; 10 nucleotides line up with TRBD1. Trimming cost V 3 bases and J 6 bases; bases outside gene matches: 8. Germline values: CDR1 SGHNT, CDR2 YYREEE (reference sequence). The CDR3 runs 15 residues. CDR3 nucleotides: TGTGCCAGCAGCTCACCGGGACAGGGGAGAAATGGCTACACCTTC. It yields the protein CASSSPGQGRNGYTF.

This clone was counted once. The chain combines TRBV28 with TRBJ1-4; tentatively, D is TRBD1 (5 bases). Germline loops: CDR1 MDHEN, CDR2 SYDVKM. CDR3 size: 13 residues. The V gene lost 6 bases and the J gene lost 8 bases, with 13 bases spanning the gap. CDR3 amino acids: CASSPGSDEKLFF. CDR3 DNA sequence: TGTGCCAGCAGCCCAGGGAGCGACGAAAAACTGTTTTTT.

The CDR3 sequence is CASSLSGNEQFF. The CDR3 region has the DNA TGTGCCAGCAGCTTATCGGGTAATGAGCAGTTCTTC. J is TRBJ2-1 and V is TRBV7-2; unclear D gene. CDR1 is SGHTA and CDR2 is FQGNSA in the germline V gene. The CDR3 extends over 12 amino acids. Trimming shortened V by 2 bases and J by 7 bases, and 6 bases separated the two germline ends.

Written as DNA, the CDR3 is TGTGCCAGCAGCTTAAAGAATCAATATAATTCACCCCTCCACTTT. The encoded protein is CASSLKNQYNSPLHF. This chain uses TRBV7-2 with TRBJ1-6; D remains ambiguous. The CDR3 runs 15 residues. The germline V and J ends were trimmed by 2 bases and 4 bases, with 9 bases remaining between them. Germline V CDR1 and CDR2: SGHTA, FQGNSA. The variable domain in full, completed from reference TRBV7-2 and TRBJ1-6, reads GAGVSQSPSNKVTEKGKDVELRCDPISGHTALYWYRQSLGQGLEFLIYFQGNSAPDKSGLPSDRFSAERTGGSVSTLTIQRTQQEDSAVYLCASSLKNQYNSPLHFGNGTRLTVT.

The gene calls are TRBV6-5 and TRBJ2-6, with 7 bases aligning to TRBD1. Germline CDR1 and CDR2: MNHEY and SVGAGI. Losses at the gene ends were 6 bases for V and 9 bases for J; bases not matched to a gene: 8. The CDR3 is made up of 14 amino acids. The CDR3 coding sequence is TGTGCCAGCAGCGTGACAGGGATCGGCAACGTCCTGACTTTC. Translated: CASSVTGIGNVLTF.

V gene TRBV6-1 combines with J gene TRBJ2-2; 9 nucleotides align to TRBD1. V lost 10 bases, J lost 3 bases, and 6 bases stayed unmatched. CDR1 is MNHNS, CDR2 SASEGT, per germline. The CDR3 runs 14 residues. The CDR3 reads CAIHRGQDTGELFF. The DNA for the CDR3 is TGTGCCATCCACAGGGGGCAGGACACCGGGGAGCTGTTTTTT.

V gene TRBV6-6 combines with J gene TRBJ2-7, with D unresolved. The CDR3 is 11 residues long. V was cut by 6 bases and J by 1 base, with 4 bases left in between. The germline V gene has CDR1 MNHNY and CDR2 SVGAGI (reference sequence). The CDR3 DNA reads as TGTGCCAGCAGGATTTCCTACGAGCAGTACTTC. Translating it yields CASRISYEQYF.

CDR3 residues: CASKPDGTLYNEQFF. DNA of the CDR3: TGTGCCAGTAAGCCTGACGGGACTCTCTACAATGAGCAGTTCTTC. The chain employs TRBV19 and TRBJ2-1; possibly TRBD2 for D (6 bases). Germline V lookup: CDR1 LNHDA, CDR2 SQIVND (reference sequence). V shed 7 bases and J shed 3 bases, with 16 bases lying between them. This CDR3 has 15 amino acids. Combining the CDR3 with reference TRBV19 and TRBJ2-1 gives the whole variable domain DGGITQSPKYLFRKEGQNVTLSCEQNLNHDAMYWYRQDPGQGLRLIYYSQIVNDFQKGDIAEGYSVSREKKESFPLTVTSAQKNPTAFYLCASKPDGTLYNEQFFGPGTRLTVL.

The genes are TRBV28 and TRBJ2-5; 8 nucleotides align to TRBD1. J was trimmed by 1 base and V by 3 bases; bases with no gene match: 4. The CDR3 is made up of 15 amino acids. Germline loops: CDR1 MDHEN, CDR2 SYDVKM. The chain's CDR3 is CASSLGTGRQETQYF. CDR3 in DNA: TGTGCCAGCAGTTTGGGGACAGGACGCCAAGAGACCCAGTACTTC.

The genes are TRBV6-5 and TRBJ2-2, with D possibly being TRBD1 or TRBD2 (5 bases each). Between the trimmed V and J ends, which lost 0 bases and 6 bases, there was a span of 8 bases. Germline V gene data show CDR1 as MNHEY and CDR2 as SVGAGI. The CDR3 has 14 residues. The CDR3 is CASSYSRGAGELFF. The CDR3 DNA reads TGTGCCAGCAGTTACTCGAGAGGGGCCGGGGAGCTGTTTTTT.